The rows below give T cell receptor beta chains drawn from one sample of a study of cytomegalovirus exposure and HLA in healthy donors. Sequencing used immunoSEQ multiplex PCR; TCRdb keeps in-frame clones, though not all of them. The table includes roughly 180,000 clones, 65% to 85% detected once. Sequencing used PBMCs. These receptors originate from a female donor in good health and CMV-seronegative. The CDR3 runs from the conserved cysteine through the conserved F or W.

>TRBV27|TRBJ2-3
CAIQDRGRGIDTQYF
>TRBV5-1|TRBJ1-3
CASSSGTGGGNTIYF
>TRBV18|TRBJ1-2
CASSPQASLNYGYTF
>TRBV14|TRBJ1-4
CASSQYLGNRGTNEKLFF
>TRBV20-1|TRBJ2-3
CSAEGPGRWYF
>TRBV6-5|TRBJ2-7
CASSYADRAGDEQYF
>TRBV11-1|TRBJ2-5
CASSPRDSREQYF
>TRBV5-1|TRBJ1-2
CAGRGRQGEVGYTF
>TRBV27|TRBJ2-7
CASSTGTGGLGQYF
>TRBV20-1|TRBJ2-5
CSAGSAVQYF
>TRBV29-1|TRBJ1-1
CSASSSGAEAFF